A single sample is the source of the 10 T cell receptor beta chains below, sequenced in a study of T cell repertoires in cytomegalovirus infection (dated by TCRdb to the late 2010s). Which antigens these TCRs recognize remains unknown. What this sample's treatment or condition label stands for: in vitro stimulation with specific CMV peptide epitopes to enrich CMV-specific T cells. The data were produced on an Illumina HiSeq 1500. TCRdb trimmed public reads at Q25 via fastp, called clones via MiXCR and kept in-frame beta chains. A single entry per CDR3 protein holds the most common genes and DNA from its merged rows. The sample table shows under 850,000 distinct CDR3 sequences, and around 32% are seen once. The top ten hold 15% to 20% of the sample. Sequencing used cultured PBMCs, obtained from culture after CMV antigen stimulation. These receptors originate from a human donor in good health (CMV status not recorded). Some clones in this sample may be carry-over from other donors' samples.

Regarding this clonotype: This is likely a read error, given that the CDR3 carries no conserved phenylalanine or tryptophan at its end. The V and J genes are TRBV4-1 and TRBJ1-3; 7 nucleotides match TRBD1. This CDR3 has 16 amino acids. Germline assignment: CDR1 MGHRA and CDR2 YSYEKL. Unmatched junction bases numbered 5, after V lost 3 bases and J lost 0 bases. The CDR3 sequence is CASSHNRGRSGNTIYC. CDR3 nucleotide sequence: TGCGCCAGCAGCCACAACAGGGGACGCTCTGGAAACACCATATATTGT.

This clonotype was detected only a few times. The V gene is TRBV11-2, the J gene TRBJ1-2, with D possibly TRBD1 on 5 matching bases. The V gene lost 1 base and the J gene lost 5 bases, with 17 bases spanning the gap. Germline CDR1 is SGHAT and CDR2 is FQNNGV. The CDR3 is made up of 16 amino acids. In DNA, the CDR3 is TGTGCCAGCAGCTTAGTCGGGGCGGGCTTTTGGTATGGCTACACCTTC. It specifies CASSLVGAGFWYGYTF.

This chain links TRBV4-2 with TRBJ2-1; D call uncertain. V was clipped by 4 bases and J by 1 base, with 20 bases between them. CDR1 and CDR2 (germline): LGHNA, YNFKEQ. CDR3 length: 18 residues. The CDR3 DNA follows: TGTGCCAGCAGCCCAGCCGCAGCCGTGGACCCTTCCTACAATGAGCAGTTCTTC. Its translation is CASSPAAAVDPSYNEQFF.

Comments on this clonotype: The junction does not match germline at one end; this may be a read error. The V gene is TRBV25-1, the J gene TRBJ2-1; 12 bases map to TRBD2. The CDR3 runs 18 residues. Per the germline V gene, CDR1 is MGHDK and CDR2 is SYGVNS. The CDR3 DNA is TGTGCCAGCAGTGGAGAGGCTAGCGGGAGGGCCCATTACAGTGAGCAGTTCTTC. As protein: CASSGEASGRAHYSEQFF.

This chain's CDR3 is CSARRQDGSGNQPQHF. The CDR3 DNA reads as TGCAGTGCTAGGCGTCAGGATGGGTCGGGGAATCAGCCCCAGCATTTT. The V and J genes are TRBV20-1 and TRBJ1-5; D remains ambiguous. In germline, CDR1 is DFQATT, CDR2 SNEGSKA (reference sequence). The CDR3 has 16 residues. The germline V and J ends were trimmed by 3 bases and 4 bases, with 19 bases remaining between them.

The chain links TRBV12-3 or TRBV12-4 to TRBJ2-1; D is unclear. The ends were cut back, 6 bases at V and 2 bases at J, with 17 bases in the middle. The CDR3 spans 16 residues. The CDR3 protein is CASSPPRVWTYNEQFF. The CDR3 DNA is TGTGCCAGCAGCCCACCCCGGGTATGGACCTACAATGAGCAGTTCTTC.

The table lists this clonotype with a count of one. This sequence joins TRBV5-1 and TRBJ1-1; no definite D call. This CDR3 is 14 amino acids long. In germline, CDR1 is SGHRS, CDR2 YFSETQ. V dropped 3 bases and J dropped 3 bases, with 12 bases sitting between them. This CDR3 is CASSSFGRDTEAFF. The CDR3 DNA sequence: TGCGCCAGCAGCTCCTTTGGCCGGGACACTGAAGCTTTCTTT.

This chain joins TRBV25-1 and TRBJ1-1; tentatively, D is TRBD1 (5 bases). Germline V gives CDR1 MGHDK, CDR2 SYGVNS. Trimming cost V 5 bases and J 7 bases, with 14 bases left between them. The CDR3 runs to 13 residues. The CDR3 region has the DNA TGTGCCAGCAGTAATACAGGCGTCGGTGAAGCTTTCTTT. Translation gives CASSNTGVGEAFF.

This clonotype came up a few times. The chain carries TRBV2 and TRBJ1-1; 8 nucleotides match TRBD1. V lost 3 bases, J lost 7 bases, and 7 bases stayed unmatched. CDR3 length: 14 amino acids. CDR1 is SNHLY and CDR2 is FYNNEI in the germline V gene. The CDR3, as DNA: TGTGCCAGCAGTGACCCGGGACAGGAGGATGAAGCTTTCTTT. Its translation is CASSDPGQEDEAFF. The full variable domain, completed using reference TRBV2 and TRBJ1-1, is EPEVTQTPSHQVTQMGQEVILRCVPISNHLYFYWYRQILGQKVEFLVSFYNNEISEKSEIFDDQFSVERPDGSNFTLKIRSTKLEDSAMYFCASSDPGQEDEAFFGQGTRLTVV.

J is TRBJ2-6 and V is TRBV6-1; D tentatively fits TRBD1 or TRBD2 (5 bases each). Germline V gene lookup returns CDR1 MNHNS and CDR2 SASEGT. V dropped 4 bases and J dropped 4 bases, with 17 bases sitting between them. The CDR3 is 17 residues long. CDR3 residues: CASSGGAGGLGANVLTF. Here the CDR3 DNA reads TGTGCCAGCAGTGGTGGGGCAGGAGGTTTGGGGGCCAACGTCCTGACTTTC.